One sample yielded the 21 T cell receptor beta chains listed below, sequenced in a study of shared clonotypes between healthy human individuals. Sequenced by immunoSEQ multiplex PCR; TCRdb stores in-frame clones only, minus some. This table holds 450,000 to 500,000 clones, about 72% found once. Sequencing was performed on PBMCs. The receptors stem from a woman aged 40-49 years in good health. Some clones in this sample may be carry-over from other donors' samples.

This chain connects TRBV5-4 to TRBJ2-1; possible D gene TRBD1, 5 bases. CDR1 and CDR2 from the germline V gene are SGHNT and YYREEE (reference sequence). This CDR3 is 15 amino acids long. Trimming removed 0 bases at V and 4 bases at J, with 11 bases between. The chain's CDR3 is CASSLDPDSYNEQFF. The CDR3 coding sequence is TGTGCCAGCAGCTTGGACCCAGACAGTTACAATGAGCAGTTCTTC.

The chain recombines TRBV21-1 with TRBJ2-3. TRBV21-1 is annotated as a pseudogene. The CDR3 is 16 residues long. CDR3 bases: TGTGCCGGACTCTCGGCCCGCAGGGCTTTCACAGATACGCAGTATTTT. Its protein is CAGLSARRAFTDTQYF.

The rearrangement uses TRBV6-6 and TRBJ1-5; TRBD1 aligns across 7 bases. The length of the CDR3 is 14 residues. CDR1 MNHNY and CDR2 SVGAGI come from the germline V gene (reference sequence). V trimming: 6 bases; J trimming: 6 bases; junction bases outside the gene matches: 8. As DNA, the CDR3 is TGTGCCAGCAGACCTACAGGGGAGGGTCAGCCCCAGCATTTT. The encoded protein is CASRPTGEGQPQHF.

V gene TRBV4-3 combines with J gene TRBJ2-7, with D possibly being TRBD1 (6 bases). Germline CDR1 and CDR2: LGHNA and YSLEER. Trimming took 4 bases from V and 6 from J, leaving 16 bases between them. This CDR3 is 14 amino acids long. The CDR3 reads CASSLRTGHGEQYF. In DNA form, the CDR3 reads TGCGCCAGCAGCCTGCGGACGGGACATGGCGAGCAGTACTTC.

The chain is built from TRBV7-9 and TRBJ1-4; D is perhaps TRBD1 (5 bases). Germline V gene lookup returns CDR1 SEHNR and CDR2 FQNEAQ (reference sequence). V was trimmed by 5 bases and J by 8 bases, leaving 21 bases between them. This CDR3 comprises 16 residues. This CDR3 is CASSPNKGGVAEKLFF. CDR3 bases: TGTGCCAGCAGCCCAAACAAGGGAGGGGTCGCGGAAAAACTGTTTTTT.

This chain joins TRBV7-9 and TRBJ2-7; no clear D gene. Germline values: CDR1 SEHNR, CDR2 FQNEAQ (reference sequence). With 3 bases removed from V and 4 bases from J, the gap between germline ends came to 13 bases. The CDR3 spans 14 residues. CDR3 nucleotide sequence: TGTGCCAGCAGCTTTGATCGGACCTCTTACGAGCAGTACTTC. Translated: CASSFDRTSYEQYF.

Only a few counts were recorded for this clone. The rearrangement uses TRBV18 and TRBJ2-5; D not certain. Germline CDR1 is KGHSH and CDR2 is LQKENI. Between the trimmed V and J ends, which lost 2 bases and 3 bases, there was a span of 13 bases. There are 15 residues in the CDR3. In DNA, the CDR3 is TGTGCCAGCTCACCAATTGTAGGTGGCGAAGAGACCCAGTACTTC. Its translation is CASSPIVGGEETQYF. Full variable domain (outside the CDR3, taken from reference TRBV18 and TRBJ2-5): NAGVMQNPRHLVRRRGQEARLRCSPMKGHSHVYWYRQLPEEGLKFMVYLQKENIIDESGMPKERFSAEFPKEGPSILRIQQVVRGDSAAYFCASSPIVGGEETQYFGPGTRLLVL.

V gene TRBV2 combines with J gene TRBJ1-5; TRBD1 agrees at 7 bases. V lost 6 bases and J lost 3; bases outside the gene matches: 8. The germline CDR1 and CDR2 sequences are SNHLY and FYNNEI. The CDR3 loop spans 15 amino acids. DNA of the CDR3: TGTGCCAGCAGGGATTACAGGGGAACCAATCAGCCCCAGCATTTT. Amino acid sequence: CASRDYRGTNQPQHF.

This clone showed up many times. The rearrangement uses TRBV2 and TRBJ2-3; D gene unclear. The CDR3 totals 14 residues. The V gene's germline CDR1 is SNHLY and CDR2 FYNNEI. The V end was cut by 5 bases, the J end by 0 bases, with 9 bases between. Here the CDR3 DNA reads TGTGCCAGCAGTCGGACGCAGAGCACAGATACGCAGTATTTT. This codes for CASSRTQSTDTQYF.

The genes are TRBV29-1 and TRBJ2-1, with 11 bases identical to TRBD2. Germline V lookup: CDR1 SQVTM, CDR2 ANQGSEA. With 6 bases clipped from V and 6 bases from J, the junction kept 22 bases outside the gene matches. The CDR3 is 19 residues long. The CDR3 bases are TGCAGCGTCCTGGCGGGCCTACCAGACTTTAGCGGGAGGGGCAATGAGCAGTTCTTC. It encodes CSVLAGLPDFSGRGNEQFF.

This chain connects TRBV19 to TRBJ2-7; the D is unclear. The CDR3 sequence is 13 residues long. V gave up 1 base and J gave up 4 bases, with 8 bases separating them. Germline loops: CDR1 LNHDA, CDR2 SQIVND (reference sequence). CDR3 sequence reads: CASSIALLYEQYF. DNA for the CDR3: TGTGCCAGTAGTATAGCCCTCCTATACGAGCAGTACTTC.

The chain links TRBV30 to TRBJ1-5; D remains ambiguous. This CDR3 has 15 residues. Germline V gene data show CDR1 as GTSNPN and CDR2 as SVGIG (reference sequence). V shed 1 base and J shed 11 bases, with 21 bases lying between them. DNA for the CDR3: TGTGCCTGGAGTGGGGAGCAAGTCCGGCTTATGGCCCAGCATTTT. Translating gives CAWSGEQVRLMAQHF. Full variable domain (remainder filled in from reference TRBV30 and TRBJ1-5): SQTIHQWPATLVQPVGSPLSLECTVEGTSNPNLYWYRQAAGRGLQLLFYSVGIGQISSEVPQNLSASRPQDRQFILSSKKLLLSDSGFYLCAWSGEQVRLMAQHFGDGTRLSIL.

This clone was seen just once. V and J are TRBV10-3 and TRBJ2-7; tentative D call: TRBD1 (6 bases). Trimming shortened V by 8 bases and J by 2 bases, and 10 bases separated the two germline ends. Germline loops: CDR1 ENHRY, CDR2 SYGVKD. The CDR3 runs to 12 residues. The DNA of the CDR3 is TGTGCCATCCGAGGGGGAACCTACGAGCAGTACTTC. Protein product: CAIRGGTYEQYF.

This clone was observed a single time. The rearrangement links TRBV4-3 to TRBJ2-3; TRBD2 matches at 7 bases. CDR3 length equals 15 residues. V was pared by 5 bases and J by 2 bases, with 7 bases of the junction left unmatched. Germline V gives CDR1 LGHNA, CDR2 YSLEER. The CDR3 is CASSTEAGNTDTQYF. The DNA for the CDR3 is TGCGCCAGCAGCACAGAAGCGGGGAACACAGATACGCAGTATTTT.

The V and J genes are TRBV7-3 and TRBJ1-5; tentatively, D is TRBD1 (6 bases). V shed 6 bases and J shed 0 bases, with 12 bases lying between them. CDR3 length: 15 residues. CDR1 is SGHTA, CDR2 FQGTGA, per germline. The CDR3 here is CASRPTGPSNQPQHF. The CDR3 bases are TGTGCCAGCAGACCTACAGGGCCTAGCAATCAGCCCCAGCATTTT. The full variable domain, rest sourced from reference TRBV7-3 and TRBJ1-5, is GAGVSQTPSNKVTEKGKYVELRCDPISGHTALYWYRQSLGQGPEFLIYFQGTGAADDSGLPNDRFFAVRPEGSVSTLKIQRTERGDSAVYLCASRPTGPSNQPQHFGDGTRLSIL.

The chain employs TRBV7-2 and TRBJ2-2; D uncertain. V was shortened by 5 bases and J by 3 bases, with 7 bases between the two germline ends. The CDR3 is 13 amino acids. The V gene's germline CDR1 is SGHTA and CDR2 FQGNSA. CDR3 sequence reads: CASSLEYTGELFF. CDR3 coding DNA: TGTGCCAGCAGCCTTGAGTACACCGGGGAGCTGTTTTTT.

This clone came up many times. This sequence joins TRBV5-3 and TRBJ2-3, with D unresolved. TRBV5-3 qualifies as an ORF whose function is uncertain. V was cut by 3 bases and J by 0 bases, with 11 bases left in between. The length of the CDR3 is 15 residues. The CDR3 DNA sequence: TGTGCCAGAAGCTCCGGCCGAGCAAGCACAGATACGCAGTATTTT. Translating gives CARSSGRASTDTQYF.

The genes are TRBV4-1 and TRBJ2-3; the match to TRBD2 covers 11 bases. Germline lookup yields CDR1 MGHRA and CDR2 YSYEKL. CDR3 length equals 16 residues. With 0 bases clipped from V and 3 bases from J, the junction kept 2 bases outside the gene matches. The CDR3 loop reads CASSQETSGVTDTQYF. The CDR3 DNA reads TGCGCCAGCAGCCAAGAGACTAGCGGGGTAACAGATACGCAGTATTTT.

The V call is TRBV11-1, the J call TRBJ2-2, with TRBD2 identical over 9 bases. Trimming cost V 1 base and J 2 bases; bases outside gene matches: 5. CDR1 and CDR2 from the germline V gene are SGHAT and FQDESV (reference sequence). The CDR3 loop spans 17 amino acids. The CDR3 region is CASSLGLAEINTGELFF. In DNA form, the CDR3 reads TGTGCCAGCAGCTTAGGACTAGCGGAGATTAACACCGGGGAGCTGTTTTTT. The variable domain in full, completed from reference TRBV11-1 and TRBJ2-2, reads EAEVAQSPRYKITEKSQAVAFWCDPISGHATLYWYRQILGQGPELLVQFQDESVVDDSQLPKDRFSAERLKGVDSTLKIQPAELGDSAMYLCASSLGLAEINTGELFFGEGSRLTVL.

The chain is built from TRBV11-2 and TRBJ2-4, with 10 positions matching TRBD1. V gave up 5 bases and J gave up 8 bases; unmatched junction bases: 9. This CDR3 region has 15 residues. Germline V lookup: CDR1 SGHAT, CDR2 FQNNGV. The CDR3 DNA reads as TGTGCCAGCAGCGGCGCGACAGGGGGCCTGGACATTCAGTACTTC. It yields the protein CASSGATGGLDIQYF.

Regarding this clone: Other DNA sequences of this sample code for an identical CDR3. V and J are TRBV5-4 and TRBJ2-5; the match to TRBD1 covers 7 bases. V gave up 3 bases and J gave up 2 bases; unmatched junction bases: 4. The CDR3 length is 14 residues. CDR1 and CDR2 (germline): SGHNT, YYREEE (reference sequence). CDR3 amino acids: CASSSRDSQETQYF. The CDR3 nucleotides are TGTGCCAGCAGCTCCCGGGACAGTCAAGAGACCCAGTACTTC.